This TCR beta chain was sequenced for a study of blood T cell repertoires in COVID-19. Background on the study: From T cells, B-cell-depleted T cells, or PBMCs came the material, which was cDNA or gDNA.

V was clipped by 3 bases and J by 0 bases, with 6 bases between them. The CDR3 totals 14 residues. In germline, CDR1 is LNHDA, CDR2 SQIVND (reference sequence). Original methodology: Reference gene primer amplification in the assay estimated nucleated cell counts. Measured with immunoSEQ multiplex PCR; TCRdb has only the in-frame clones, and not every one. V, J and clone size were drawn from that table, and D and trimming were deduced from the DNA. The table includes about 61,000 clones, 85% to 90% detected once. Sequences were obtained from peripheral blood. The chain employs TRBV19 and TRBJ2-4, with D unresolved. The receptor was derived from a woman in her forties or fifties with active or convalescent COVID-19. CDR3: CASSMSLAKNIQYF. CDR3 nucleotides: TGTGCCAGTAGTATGTCCCTAGCCAAAAACATTCAGTACTTC.